The 25 T cell receptor beta chains in this list originate from one sample, sequenced in a study of cytomegalovirus exposure and HLA in healthy donors. This PCR relied on a set of 60 Vbeta primers and 13 Jbeta primers. Sequencing used immunoSEQ multiplex PCR; TCRdb keeps in-frame clones, though not all of them. This table has approximately 170,000 clones, around 80% appearing once. Sequencing was performed on PBMCs. Receptors were obtained from a woman younger than 30 in good health and CMV-seronegative.

The V call is TRBV6-1, the J call TRBJ2-7; 9 nucleotides align to TRBD1. This CDR3 contains 14 residues. The germline CDR1 and CDR2 sequences are MNHNS and SASEGT. The J segment lost 8 bases and the V segment lost 5 bases, leaving 10 bases of the junction unmatched. DNA for the CDR3: TGTGCCAGCAGTTCATTGGACAGGGGCACTAAGCAGTACTTC. It specifies CASSSLDRGTKQYF.

This chain links TRBV6-5 with TRBJ1-5, with 8 bases that match TRBD1. The CDR3 extends over 15 amino acids. The V segment lost 0 bases and the J segment 3 bases; nucleotides outside the gene matches: 1. CDR1 and CDR2 from the germline V gene are MNHEY and SVGAGI. CDR3 in amino acids: CASSYSRGPNQPQHF. CDR3 coding DNA: TGTGCCAGCAGTTACTCCAGGGGGCCCAATCAGCCCCAGCATTTT.

The chain uses TRBV5-4 and TRBJ1-3; 8 nucleotides agree with TRBD1. The germline V gene encodes CDR1 SGHNT and CDR2 YYREEE (reference sequence). V dropped 4 bases and J dropped 2; count of bases not matched to a gene: 2. This CDR3 spans 14 amino acids. Here the CDR3 reads CASSLQGAGNTIYF. The CDR3 nucleotides read TGTGCCAGCAGCCTACAGGGGGCTGGAAACACCATATATTTT.

CDR3 sequence reads: CASSPMSIVETQYF. The CDR3 DNA sequence: TGCGCCAGCAGCCCCATGTCTATAGTAGAGACCCAGTACTTC. V and J are TRBV5-1 and TRBJ2-5; no clear D. The V and J ends lost 4 bases and 4 bases respectively, with 14 bases between them. Germline V CDR1 and CDR2: SGHRS, YFSETQ. This CDR3 has 14 residues. The whole variable domain, filled in from reference TRBV5-1 and TRBJ2-5, reads KAGVTQTPRYLIKTRGQQVTLSCSPISGHRSVSWYQQTPGQGLQFLFEYFSETQRNKGNFPGRFSGRQFSNSRSEMNVSTLELGDSALYLCASSPMSIVETQYFGPGTRLLVL.

CDR3 DNA sequence: TGCAGCGTTGAAGAAGGCGGGAGAGAGACCCAGTACTTC. It translates to CSVEEGGRETQYF. The J gene is TRBJ2-5, the V gene TRBV29-1; 7 positions agree with TRBD2. Looked up from germline, CDR1 is SQVTM and CDR2 is ANQGSEA. V shed 0 bases, J shed 4 bases, and the junction held 2 bases outside the gene matches. The CDR3 has 13 amino acids.

This chain uses TRBV6-5 with TRBJ2-3, with TRBD2 identical over 11 bases. Germline CDR1 MNHEY, CDR2 SVGAGI. The CDR3 is 16 amino acids. V lost 0 bases to trimming and J lost 6 bases; unmatched junction nucleotides: 5. The DNA of the CDR3 is TGTGCCAGCAGTTACTCGACTAGCGGGATGGGTGATACGCAGTATTTT. This translates into CASSYSTSGMGDTQYF.

Remarks on this clone: Other DNA sequences from this sample encode an identical CDR3 as well. V and J are TRBV9 and TRBJ2-6, with D unclear. Trimming cost V 2 bases and J 0 bases, with 3 bases left between them. This CDR3 contains 14 residues. The germline V gene encodes CDR1 SGDLS and CDR2 YYNGEE. CDR3 in amino acids: CASSVSSGANVLTF. The CDR3 DNA reads TGTGCCAGCAGCGTGAGCTCTGGGGCCAACGTCCTGACTTTC.

V gene TRBV6-6 combines with J gene TRBJ1-5; 8 bases match TRBD1. V trimming: 7 bases; J trimming: 5 bases; junction bases outside the gene matches: 13. Germline lookup yields CDR1 MNHNY and CDR2 SVGAGI (reference sequence). The CDR3 is made up of 16 amino acids. In DNA form, the CDR3 reads TGTGCCAGCACCCAAAGGCGGGACAGGAACCATCAGCCCCAGCATTTT. Its translation is CASTQRRDRNHQPQHF.

V usage is TRBV11-2 and J usage is TRBJ2-3; 7 bases match TRBD2. The junction had 7 bases not matched to a gene; V was cut back by 1 base and J by 6 bases. CDR1 and CDR2 (germline): SGHAT, FQNNGV. The CDR3 contains 15 residues. The CDR3: CASSLGGGGGDTQYF. DNA for the CDR3: TGTGCCAGCAGCTTAGGGGGCGGGGGAGGGGATACGCAGTATTTT.

The chain links TRBV5-1 to TRBJ2-5; D might be TRBD2 (6 bases). The CDR3 sequence is 15 residues long. In germline, CDR1 is SGHRS, CDR2 YFSETQ. V lost 0 bases, J lost 4 bases, and 13 bases lay in between. CDR3 in amino acids: CASSLGSGGAETQYF. The CDR3 coding sequence is TGCGCCAGCAGCTTGGGTTCAGGCGGGGCAGAGACCCAGTACTTC.

The chain uses TRBV7-2 and TRBJ2-7; D unclear. CDR1 is SGHTA, CDR2 FQGNSA, per germline. The CDR3 length is 14 residues. Trimming pared 1 base from V and 1 base from J, leaving 8 bases between. Written as DNA, the CDR3 is TGTGCCAGCAGCTTAGATCAGGCGTCCTACGAGCAGTACTTC. Translating gives CASSLDQASYEQYF.

The CDR3 DNA reads as TGTGCCAGCAGCCCAACGGACAGGGGGTGGGATGGCTACACCTTC. This encodes CASSPTDRGWDGYTF. The rearrangement joins TRBV9 to TRBJ1-2; 10 nucleotides agree with TRBD1. The junction had 9 bases not matched to a gene; V was cut back by 4 bases and J by 6 bases. This CDR3 spans 15 amino acids. CDR1 is SGDLS and CDR2 is YYNGEE in the germline V gene.

The chain recombines TRBV11-3 with TRBJ1-1; TRBD1 aligns across 8 bases. Unmatched junction bases numbered 2, after V lost 3 bases and J lost 8 bases. The CDR3 sequence is 12 residues long. Per germline, CDR1 SGHNT and CDR2 YENEEA. CDR3 sequence reads: CASSFSGGEAFF. CDR3 DNA sequence: TGTGCCAGCAGCTTTTCAGGGGGCGAAGCTTTCTTT.

This clone was observed a few times. The rearrangement links TRBV28 to TRBJ2-7; D is unclear. Germline-derived CDR1 and CDR2 are MDHEN and SYDVKM. Trimming pared 3 bases from V and 0 bases from J, leaving 9 bases between. The CDR3 loop spans 14 amino acids. The CDR3 reads CASSFYDFSYEQYF. The CDR3 nucleotides read TGTGCCAGCAGTTTTTACGACTTCTCCTACGAGCAGTACTTC.

This clone was detected only once. This chain joins TRBV11-2 and TRBJ1-3, with D tentatively TRBD1 (5 bases). The length of the CDR3 is 15 residues. V shed 5 bases and J shed 8 bases, with 19 bases lying between them. CDR1 SGHAT and CDR2 FQNNGV come from the germline V gene. The CDR3 DNA reads TGTGCCAGCAGCCCCCAAGATAGGGGCTGGGACACCATATATTTT. This encodes CASSPQDRGWDTIYF. Together with reference TRBV11-2 and TRBJ1-3, the CDR3 gives the full variable domain: EAGVAQSPRYKIIEKRQSVAFWCNPISGHATLYWYQQILGQGPKLLIQFQNNGVVDDSQLPKDRFSAERLKGVDSTLKIQPAKLEDSAVYLCASSPQDRGWDTIYFGEGSWLTVV.

The chain couples TRBV11-2 to TRBJ2-5, with a weak D call TRBD2 (6 bases). Deletions cut 2 bases from V and 4 bases from J, with 11 bases between. The CDR3 is made up of 14 amino acids. CDR1 SGHAT and CDR2 FQNNGV come from the germline V gene. The CDR3 nucleotides are TGTGCCAGCAGCTTAAGGGACTGGAGAGAGACCCAGTACTTC. Encoded protein: CASSLRDWRETQYF.

This sequence joins TRBV28 and TRBJ1-3; D ambiguous. V was clipped by 3 bases and J by 2 bases, with 14 bases between them. In germline, CDR1 is MDHEN, CDR2 SYDVKM. The CDR3 is made up of 16 amino acids. For the CDR3, the DNA is TGTGCCAGCAGTTTCTTGGGAGATCTAGCTGGAAACACCATATATTTT. This gives the protein CASSFLGDLAGNTIYF. The full variable domain, its missing parts supplied by reference TRBV28 and TRBJ1-3, is DVKVTQSSRYLVKRTGEKVFLECVQDMDHENMFWYRQDPGLGLRLIYFSYDVKMKEKGDIPEGYSVSREKKERFSLILESASTNQTSMYLCASSFLGDLAGNTIYFGEGSWLTVV.

The rearrangement links TRBV2 to TRBJ2-7; D gene ambiguous. Germline V gene lookup returns CDR1 SNHLY and CDR2 FYNNEI. CDR3 length equals 12 residues. V shed 4 bases and J shed 4 bases, with 8 bases lying between them. Written as DNA, the CDR3 is TGTGCCAGCAGTGGTGAGGAGTACGAGCAGTACTTC. Its protein product is CASSGEEYEQYF.

This clone was counted a single time. The V call is TRBV9, the J call TRBJ2-3; 7 nucleotides line up with TRBD2. The CDR3 loop spans 17 amino acids. CDR1 and CDR2 from the germline V gene are SGDLS and YYNGEE. The trim removed 2 bases at V and 3 bases at J, leaving 12 bases unmatched. In DNA, the CDR3 is TGTGCCAGCAGCGTTATGACAGCGGGAAGGGGTACAGATACGCAGTATTTT. Translated, it gives CASSVMTAGRGTDTQYF.

This chain uses TRBV7-2 with TRBJ2-5; the match to TRBD2 covers 7 bases. The V gene end was trimmed by 4 bases and the J gene end by 5 bases; junction bases not matched to a gene: 10. This CDR3 has 15 residues. Per the germline V gene, CDR1 is SGHTA and CDR2 is FQGNSA. The CDR3 loop is CASSSLTSPGETQYF. CDR3 sequence (DNA): TGTGCCAGCAGCTCACTGACTAGCCCCGGCGAGACCCAGTACTTC.

The chain couples TRBV7-9 to TRBJ2-2, with D possibly matching TRBD2 (5 bases). The CDR3 spans 18 residues. V lost 5 bases, J lost 6 bases, and 25 bases lay in between. Germline loops: CDR1 SEHNR, CDR2 FQNEAQ (reference sequence). CDR3 sequence (DNA): TGTGCCAGCAGCGCCGCGGACTTATCCTCTCAGTCGGCCGGGGAGCTGTTTTTT. This codes for CASSAADLSSQSAGELFF.

The chain recombines TRBV5-1 with TRBJ2-3, with 7 bases that match TRBD2. V was clipped by 1 base and J by 0 bases; unmatched bases: 8. Per the germline V gene, CDR1 is SGHRS and CDR2 is YFSETQ. The CDR3 loop spans 17 amino acids. The CDR3 spells CASSLFLGGGSTDTQYF. In DNA form, the CDR3 reads TGCGCCAGCAGCTTGTTTCTAGGCGGGGGTAGCACAGATACGCAGTATTTT. The whole variable domain, remainder taken from reference TRBV5-1 and TRBJ2-3, is KAGVTQTPRYLIKTRGQQVTLSCSPISGHRSVSWYQQTPGQGLQFLFEYFSETQRNKGNFPGRFSGRQFSNSRSEMNVSTLELGDSALYLCASSLFLGGGSTDTQYFGPGTRLTVL.

With respect to this clone: One end of the junction fails to match germline, which may point to a read error. The CDR3 DNA sequence: TGCAGCGTTGAAGGAACGGCCAGGGAACGGGTGCAGTTT. Protein: CSVEGTARERVQF. The chain couples TRBV29-1 to TRBJ1-3; D is possibly TRBD1 (5 bases). This CDR3 is 13 amino acids long. Looked up from germline, CDR1 is SQVTM and CDR2 is ANQGSEA.

This chain connects TRBV15 to TRBJ2-2; 9 nucleotides match TRBD1. With 2 bases clipped from V and 6 bases from J, the junction kept 10 bases outside the gene matches. Per the germline V gene, CDR1 is LNHNV and CDR2 is YYDKDF (reference sequence). The CDR3 consists of 17 residues. The CDR3 sequence is CATSRNRPGQGAGELFF. CDR3 nucleotides: TGTGCCACCAGCAGAAATCGACCGGGACAGGGAGCCGGGGAGCTGTTTTTT. Supplemented by reference TRBV15 and TRBJ2-2, the full variable domain reads DAMVIQNPRYQVTQFGKPVTLSCSQTLNHNVMYWYQQKSSQAPKLLFHYYDKDFNNEADTPDNFQSRRPNTSFCFLDIRSPGLGDTAMYLCATSRNRPGQGAGELFFGEGSRLTVL.

The V and J genes are TRBV5-1 and TRBJ2-5, with TRBD2 matching over 7 bases. J lost 5 bases, V lost 4 bases, and 5 bases had no gene match. Per germline, CDR1 SGHRS and CDR2 YFSETQ. There are 13 residues in the CDR3. Here the CDR3 DNA reads TGCGCCAGCAGCGGCGGGAGAGGGGAGACCCAGTACTTC. Its protein is CASSGGRGETQYF.